The T cell receptor (beta chain) under discussion was sequenced for a study of regulatory T cells in long-lasting Graves disease. Regarding the study as a whole: It was in persistent disease that TRBV28, TRBJ1-2 and TRBJ2-5 were favored.

In this sample, this clonotype turned up a few times. What it binds is not known. Relying on iRepertoire HTBI primers and Arm-PCR of CDR3 regions, the team built TCR beta libraries. TCRdb used MiXCR to reprocess the multiplex PCR reads, holding one entry per CDR3 protein. The sample shows 620,000 or so distinct CDR3 sequences, around 17% of them seen only once. Trimming took off 4 bases at V and 3 bases at J, with 16 bases between the two ends. CDR1 is MNHNS, CDR2 SASEGT, per germline. The CDR3 length is 16 residues. Time point here: newly diagnosed GD, antithyroid drugs for less than 3 months. Preparation of the TCR library used RNA extracted from PBMCs. The same sample was also used in a study of T cells in Graves' hyperthyroidism and ophthalmopathy. That source reports: Patients counted as stable if ophthalmopathy did not develop within 18 months. Most clonotypes that expanded in the thyroid above 0.001 also showed up in blood.

The source was peripheral blood mononuclear cells (PBMCs), collected at new diagnosis, from a patient treated with antithyroid drugs. The TCR sequence derives from a woman under 40 with Graves disease. The chain couples TRBV6-1 to TRBJ1-5; D is uncertain. CDR3 nucleotides: TGTGCCAGCAGTGCTCTGCAGGCCGAGTTCAATCAGCCCCAGCATTTT. Residues: CASSALQAEFNQPQHF.